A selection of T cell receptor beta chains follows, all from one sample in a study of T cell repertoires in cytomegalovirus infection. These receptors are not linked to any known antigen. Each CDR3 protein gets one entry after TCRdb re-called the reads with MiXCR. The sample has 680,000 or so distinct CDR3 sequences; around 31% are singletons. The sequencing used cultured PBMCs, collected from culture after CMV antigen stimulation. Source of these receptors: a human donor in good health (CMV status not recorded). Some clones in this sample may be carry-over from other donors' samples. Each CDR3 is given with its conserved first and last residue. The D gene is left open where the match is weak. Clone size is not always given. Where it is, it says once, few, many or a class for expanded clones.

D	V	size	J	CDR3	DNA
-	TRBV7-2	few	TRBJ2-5	CASSLGLLGETQYF	TGTGCCAGCAGCTTAGGCTTACTAGGGGAGACCCAGTACTTC
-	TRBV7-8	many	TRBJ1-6	CASSLVTGPSPLHF	TGTGCCAGCAGCTTAGTGACGGGGCCCTCACCCCTCCACTTT
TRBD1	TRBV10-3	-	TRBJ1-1	CAISGGQPNTEAFF	TGTGCCATCAGCGGGGGACAGCCGAACACTGAAGCTTTCTTT
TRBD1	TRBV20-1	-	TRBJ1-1	CSAKTADRGRVEAFF	TGCAGTGCTAAAACGGCGGACAGGGGGCGTGTTGAAGCTTTCTTT
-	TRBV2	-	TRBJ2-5	CASSEGLQETQYF	TGTGCCAGCAGTGAAGGACTACAAGAGACCCAGTACTTC
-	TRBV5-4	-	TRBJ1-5	CASSLDNRDGNQPQHF	TGTGCCAGCAGCTTGGACAACAGGGATGGCAATCAGCCCCAGCATTTT
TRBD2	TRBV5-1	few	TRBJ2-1	CASSLDSGGSSYNEQFF	TGCGCCAGCAGCTTGGACTCGGGCGGGAGCTCCTACAATGAGCAGTTCTTC
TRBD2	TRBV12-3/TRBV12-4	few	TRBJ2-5	CASSSTSGEFQETQYF	TGTGCCAGCAGCTCTACTAGCGGAGAGTTCCAAGAGACCCAGTACTTC
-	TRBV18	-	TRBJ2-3	CASSPMFTTDTQYF	TGTGCCAGCTCACCAATGTTTACCACAGATACGCAGTATTTT
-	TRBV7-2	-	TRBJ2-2	CASSPRPMSELFF	TGTGCCAGCAGCCCCAGACCGATGTCGGAGCTGTTTTTT
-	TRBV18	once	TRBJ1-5	CASSPGVAQPQHF	TGTGCCAGCTCACCAGGAGTAGCTCAGCCCCAGCATTTT
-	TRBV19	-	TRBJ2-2	CASRHTGELFF	TGTGCCAGTAGGCACACCGGGGAGCTGTTTTTT
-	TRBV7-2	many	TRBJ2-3	CASRPDTDTQYF	TGTGCCAGCAGGCCTGACACAGATACGCAGTATTTT
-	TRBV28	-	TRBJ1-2	CATEGEKDGYTF	TGTGCCACCGAGGGAGAGAAGGATGGCTACACCTTC
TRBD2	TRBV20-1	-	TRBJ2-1	CSASGLAGSSYNEQFF	TGCAGTGCTAGCGGACTAGCGGGGAGCTCCTACAATGAGCAGTTCTTC
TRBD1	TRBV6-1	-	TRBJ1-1	CASSDRTGSEAFF	TGTGCCAGCAGTGATAGGACAGGCAGTGAAGCTTTCTTT
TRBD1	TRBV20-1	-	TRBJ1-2	CSASLNGQGNYGYTF	TGCAGTGCTAGTTTAAACGGACAGGGAAACTATGGCTACACCTTC
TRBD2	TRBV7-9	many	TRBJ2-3	CASSLAVHTDTQYF	TGTGCCAGCAGTCTAGCGGTTCACACAGATACGCAGTATTTT
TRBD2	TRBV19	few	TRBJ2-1	CASSIIAGSDNEQFF	TGTGCCAGTAGTATAATAGCGGGAAGCGACAATGAGCAGTTCTTC
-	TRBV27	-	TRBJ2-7	CASSYSGPSYEQYF	TGTGCCAGCAGTTATAGCGGACCCTCCTACGAGCAGTACTTC
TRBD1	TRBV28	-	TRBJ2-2	CASRRDRSNTGELFF	TGTGCCAGCAGGAGGGACAGATCGAACACCGGGGAGCTGTTTTTT
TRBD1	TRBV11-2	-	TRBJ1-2	CASSFSGGRNSDYGYTF	TGTGCCAGCAGCTTCTCAGGGGGGAGGAATTCCGATTATGGCTACACCTTC
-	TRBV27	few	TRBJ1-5	CASRPMTDFGNQPQHF	TGTGCCAGCAGACCGATGACGGATTTCGGCAATCAGCCCCAGCATTTT
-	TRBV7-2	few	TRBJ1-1	CASSIPQGVEAFF	TGTGCCAGCAGCATACCACAGGGAGTTGAAGCTTTCTTT